Included here is one TCR beta chain sequence, with context. Repertoires were generated with immunoSEQ multiplex PCR, while TCRdb's copy carries only in-frame clones and drops some. This sample has approximately 85,000 clones, with 90% found just once. The data are from a study of blood T cell repertoires in COVID-19. The specimen sequenced was peripheral blood. The source is a woman aged 80 or over with active or convalescent COVID-19.

The CDR3 loop is CASSLGSTETQHF. In DNA, the CDR3 is TGTGCCAGCAGCTTAGGGTCGACAGAAACCCAGCATTTT. The chain carries TRBV7-8 and TRBJ1-5, with D possibly TRBD1 on 5 matching bases. This CDR3 comprises 13 residues. Trimming took 1 base from V and 11 from J, leaving 12 bases between them. Germline V gene sequence: CDR1 SGHVS, CDR2 FQNEAQ. The full variable domain, with the rest looked up from reference TRBV7-8 and TRBJ1-5, is GAGVSQSPRYKVAKRGQDVALRCDPISGHVSLFWYQQALGQGPEFLTYFQNEAQLDKSGLPSDRFFAERPEGSVSTLKIQRTQQEDSAVYLCASSLGSTETQHFGDGTRLSIL.